This T cell receptor beta chain was sequenced during a study of blood T cells in healthy people across ages. The wider study: About one barcoded beta molecule per two T cells was captured by template switching.

It was with a sample-barcoded 5' primer and a J-beta primer mix that a second PCR of about 6 to 11 cycles was run. TCRdb itself ran the 5' RACE reads through MiXCR, one entry per CDR3 protein. The table has hundreds of thousands of distinct CDR3 sequences, under 65% seen once. Germline CDR1 reads SGDLS; CDR2 reads YYNGEE. The length of the CDR3 is 17 residues. Turning to this clonotype: The antigen remains unidentified. Sequence at one end of the junction differs from germline and may be a read error.

Study observations and caveats: A strong correlation was seen between TCR beta diversity and naive T cell percentage.

Each donor supplied 8 to 10 milliliters of peripheral blood. The genes are TRBV9 and TRBJ2-1, with 11 bases lining up with TRBD1. The receptor comes from a man aged 55-75 years in good health. The sample consisted of blood. CDR3 amino acids: CAGSVGTGGILYNEQFF. The DNA for the CDR3 is TGTGCCGGCAGCGTAGGGACAGGGGGAATTCTCTACAATGAGCAGTTCTTC.